This T cell receptor (beta chain) was obtained from a study of blood T cell repertoires in COVID-19. As for the study in general: From the United States, Italy and Spain came samples of acute and convalescent COVID-19. From T cells, B-cell-depleted T cells, or PBMCs came the material, which was cDNA or gDNA.

The germline V gene encodes CDR1 SQVTM and CDR2 ANQGSEA. CDR3 length: 13 residues. V was clipped by 0 bases and J by 7 bases; unmatched bases: 4. In the original processing: Counts of nucleated cells, estimated from reference gene primer amplification, were obtained. Clones were sequenced by immunoSEQ multiplex PCR, and TCRdb holds only the in-frame ones, with some missing. That table is the source of V, J and clone size, and D and trimming were worked out from the DNA. This sample has some 160,000 clones; 89% occur once, and the top ten carry about 2.6%. Input material: peripheral blood. This TCR was recovered from a man between 60 and 75 years old with acute or convalescent COVID-19. The chain links TRBV29-1 to TRBJ2-7; 9 bases map to TRBD1. Here the CDR3 reads CSVEDRDRDEQYF. The CDR3 DNA is TGCAGCGTTGAAGATAGGGACAGGGATGAGCAGTACTTC.